This TCR beta chain was sequenced for a study of T-cell memory formation after mild COVID-19. Study-level results: Day 15 to 85 contracting clones showed balanced CD4/CD8; later expanders leaned CD4+. Cross-reactive memory appears to have joined, as suggested by some responding clones showing up in pre-infection memory.

Trimming left V 10 bases short and J 4 bases short, with 10 bases between. The CDR3 totals 11 residues. Germline CDR1 reads LGHDT; CDR2 reads YNNKEL (reference sequence). TCRdb re-derived calls from the 5' RACE reads in MiXCR, one entry per CDR3 protein. The data contain fewer than 600,000 distinct CDR3 sequences, roughly 22% of them singletons. This clonotype has a count of ten or more. The antigen is undetermined. The sequenced sample consisted of PBMCs or a T cell subset sorted from them (not recorded which). The sequence was obtained from an adult woman who had mild COVID-19 (a few samples of this study predate the infection). Cell type and time point are not known. The rearrangement joins TRBV3-1 to TRBJ1-1; D is unresolved. The CDR3 loop reads CAIRGGTEAFF. CDR3 DNA: TGTGCCATCCGAGGCGGCACTGAAGCTTTCTTT. Filled out from reference TRBV3-1 and TRBJ1-1, the complete variable domain reads DTAVSQTPKYLVTQMGNDKSIKCEQNLGHDTMYWYKQDSKKFLKIMFSYNNKELIINETVPNRFSPKSPDKAHLNLHINSLELGDSAVYFCAIRGGTEAFFGQGTRLTVV.